Listed here are 16 T cell receptor beta chains from one sample, sequenced in a study of OX40 agonist ivuxolimab in advanced cancers. The method was immunoSEQ multiplex PCR; TCRdb's version includes in-frame clones alone and lacks a portion of them. The table has approximately 40,000 clones, roughly 82% seen once. The sequencing used CD4+ or CD8+ T cells sorted from blood, collected in a trial of the OX40 agonist ivuxolimab. Receptors originate from an adult with an advanced solid tumor such as melanoma, head and neck, liver or kidney cancer.

This clone was detected once. The chain couples TRBV27 to TRBJ1-1; D might be TRBD1 (6 bases). The germline V gene encodes CDR1 MNHEY and CDR2 SMNVEV (reference sequence). CDR3 length equals 15 residues. Trimming stripped 5 bases from V and 0 bases from J, with 13 bases between. The CDR3 protein is CASSMAGDMNTEAFF. The CDR3, as DNA: TGTGCCAGCAGTATGGCAGGGGACATGAACACTGAAGCTTTCTTT.

The gene calls are TRBV6-1 and TRBJ2-2; D remains ambiguous. The V gene's germline CDR1 is MNHNS and CDR2 SASEGT. Trimming took 5 bases from V and 3 from J, leaving 4 bases between them. This CDR3 comprises 12 residues. The CDR3 reads CASSSDTGELFF. CDR3 in DNA: TGTGCCAGCAGTTCAGACACCGGGGAGCTGTTTTTT.

The chain carries TRBV5-4 and TRBJ1-2; D is unclear. This CDR3 region has 13 residues. V was pared by 4 bases and J by 3 bases, with 10 bases between. The germline CDR1 and CDR2 sequences are SGHNT and YYREEE (reference sequence). The CDR3 protein is CASSQHGDYGYTF. The DNA for the CDR3 is TGTGCCAGCAGCCAGCACGGTGACTATGGCTACACCTTC.

The V and J genes are TRBV4-3 and TRBJ1-5; D is perhaps TRBD1 (6 bases). This CDR3 is built from 14 residues. V shed 0 bases and J shed 6 bases, with 9 bases lying between them. Germline V gene data show CDR1 as LGHNA and CDR2 as YSLEER. CDR3 sequence: CASSQEGGFQPQHF. The CDR3 bases are TGCGCCAGCAGCCAAGAAGGGGGGTTTCAGCCCCAGCATTTT.

There are a few counts of this clone. The genes are TRBV5-1 and TRBJ2-5; the D gene is possibly TRBD1 (5 bases). Per the germline V gene, CDR1 is SGHRS and CDR2 is YFSETQ. This CDR3 has 15 residues. V dropped 0 bases and J dropped 2 bases, with 11 bases sitting between them. CDR3 DNA: TGCGCCAGCAGCTTGGGACAGAGCTCACAAGAGACCCAGTACTTC. Encoded protein: CASSLGQSSQETQYF.

This chain connects TRBV11-2 to TRBJ2-3; D unclear. Germline assignment: CDR1 SGHAT and CDR2 FQNNGV. This CDR3 is 15 amino acids long. The ends were cut back, 5 bases at V and 0 bases at J, with 12 bases in the middle. The CDR3 here is CASSPLLSSTDTQYF. Here the CDR3 DNA reads TGTGCCAGCAGCCCGTTACTATCTAGCACAGATACGCAGTATTTT.

This sequence joins TRBV2 and TRBJ2-7; D might be TRBD1 (6 bases). Trimming removed 6 bases from V and 1 base from J, with 13 bases in between. CDR1 is SNHLY and CDR2 is FYNNEI in the germline V gene. The CDR3 is made up of 14 amino acids. CDR3 in DNA: TGTGCCAGCAGACTGGGGGCTGTGTCCTACGAGCAGTACTTC. Residues: CASRLGAVSYEQYF.

The chain joins TRBV29-1 to TRBJ1-2, with 10 nucleotides matching TRBD1. This CDR3 region has 14 residues. Germline V CDR1 and CDR2: SQVTM, ANQGSEA. With 6 bases clipped from V and 8 bases from J, the junction kept 12 bases outside the gene matches. The CDR3 coding sequence is TGCAGCGTAAAGACAGGGGGCAGCTCGCGGGGCTACACCTTC. It encodes CSVKTGGSSRGYTF.

The V and J genes are TRBV21-1 and TRBJ1-2. TRBV21-1 is labeled a pseudogene. The CDR3 is 19 residues long. CDR3 protein: CASRNNDTTGREPNYGYTF. The CDR3, as DNA: TGTGCCAGCAGGAACAATGATACGACAGGACGGGAGCCTAACTATGGCTACACCTTC.

This chain links TRBV7-8 with TRBJ2-3; D call uncertain. The germline CDR1 and CDR2 sequences are SGHVS and FQNEAQ. Deletions cut 5 bases from V and 5 bases from J, with 11 bases between. The length of the CDR3 is 13 residues. Here the CDR3 reads CASSPNLRDTQYF. The CDR3 region has the DNA TGTGCCAGCAGCCCCAACTTAAGAGATACGCAGTATTTT.

The chain joins TRBV13 to TRBJ2-2; tentative D call: TRBD1 (5 bases). Germline CDR1 is PRHDT and CDR2 is FYEKMQ (reference sequence). Between the trimmed V and J ends, which lost 4 bases and 6 bases, there was a span of 9 bases. The CDR3 is 13 residues long. Written as DNA, the CDR3 is TGTGCCAGCAGCTCTACAGGTGCCGGGGAGCTGTTTTTT. Its protein is CASSSTGAGELFF.

The rearrangement uses TRBV6-1 and TRBJ2-4; maybe TRBD1 (6 bases). CDR3 size: 13 residues. Germline lookup yields CDR1 MNHNS and CDR2 SASEGT. V lost 8 bases, J lost 6 bases, and 14 bases lay in between. CDR3 loop: CASDLQGRNIQYF. The CDR3 DNA reads as TGTGCCAGCGACCTACAGGGAAGAAACATTCAGTACTTC.

CDR3 in DNA: TGTGCCAGCTCACCCGGGACTAGCGGGAGTTACGAGCAGTACTTC. This translates into CASSPGTSGSYEQYF. The chain has TRBV18 and TRBJ2-7, with TRBD2 identical over 14 bases. Germline V gene sequence: CDR1 KGHSH, CDR2 LQKENI. With V trimmed by 3 bases and J by 4 bases, 2 bases remained unmatched. The CDR3 is 15 residues long.

The chain couples TRBV6-5 to TRBJ1-5; D is possibly TRBD1 (5 bases). Looked up from germline, CDR1 is MNHEY and CDR2 is SVGAGI. Between the trimmed V and J ends, which lost 2 bases and 5 bases, there was a span of 10 bases. CDR3 size: 14 residues. DNA for the CDR3: TGTGCCAGCAGTTACGGGGGTATTGATCAGCCCCAGCATTTT. Its translation: CASSYGGIDQPQHF.

Worth noting for this clone: A much larger clone is a single base away; this may be a read error. Distinct nucleotide sequences in the sample also encode this CDR3. The rearrangement joins TRBV29-1 to TRBJ2-7; 10 bases are shared with TRBD1. This CDR3 comprises 13 residues. Per the germline V gene, CDR1 is SQVTM and CDR2 is ANQGSEA. V was clipped by 5 bases and J by 3 bases; unmatched bases: 4. DNA for the CDR3: TGCAGCGTTAGGACAGGGGGTTTCTACGAGCAGTACTTC. This encodes CSVRTGGFYEQYF.

The V and J genes are TRBV7-9 and TRBJ2-5; 7 nucleotides match TRBD1. The better agreement between TRBJ2-7 and the DNA end casts doubt on the J call. Germline CDR1 is SEHNR and CDR2 is FQNEAQ (reference sequence). This CDR3 contains 14 residues. The DNA of the CDR3 is TGTGCCAGCAGCTCGGGACAGACTTCCTACGAGCAGTACTTC. It yields the protein CASSSGQTSYEQYF.